The T cell receptor (beta chain) under discussion was sequenced for a study of response to subunit inactivated influenza vaccine. MiXCR, applied by TCRdb to the RT-PCR reads, yields one record per CDR3 protein. The table has about 700,000 distinct CDR3 sequences, 11% to 15% seen once. This clonotype was seen more than once but under ten times. The CDR3 sequence is 15 residues long. With 1 base removed from V and 4 bases from J, the gap between germline ends came to 10 bases. Per the germline V gene, CDR1 is SGHVS and CDR2 is FQNEAQ. The clonotype was recovered from a man between 45 and 60 years old who received an inactivated influenza vaccine. Sequences were derived from PBMCs from blood, sampled around 15 days before vaccination. The chain has TRBV7-8 and TRBJ2-2, with TRBD2 as a possible D gene (5 bases). This chain's CDR3 is CASSLGTLGTGELFF. CDR3 nucleotides: TGTGCCAGCAGCTTAGGGACTCTGGGCACCGGGGAGCTGTTTTTT.